These T cell receptor beta chains were read from a single sample in a study of response to subunit inactivated influenza vaccine. TCRdb itself ran the RT-PCR reads through MiXCR, one entry per CDR3 protein. Here the sample spans fewer than 700,000 distinct CDR3 sequences, 10% to 15% being singletons. Specimen: PBMCs from blood, collected 40 to 50 days after vaccination. Receptors originate from a middle-aged man who received an inactivated influenza vaccine. Each CDR3 is given with its conserved first and last residue. D genes are given only for firm matches. Some rows mark clone size as missing; the rest say once, few, many or name a class of expanded clone.

TRBV5-1	many	TRBJ2-7	-	CASSLGDGAYEQYF	TGCGCCAGCAGTTTGGGGGACGGTGCCTACGAGCAGTACTTC
TRBV28	few	TRBJ2-1	TRBD2	CASSRGGTSGTRNEQFF	TGTGCCAGCAGCCGAGGGGGGACTAGCGGTACACGCAATGAGCAGTTCTTC
TRBV7-2	-	TRBJ2-3	-	CASNRDLTDTQYF	TGTGCCAGCAACCGGGACCTCACAGATACGCAGTATTTT
TRBV5-1	-	TRBJ2-1	TRBD2	CTSSLGSGNDEQFF	TGCACCAGCAGCTTAGGTAGCGGGAATGATGAGCAGTTCTTC
TRBV7-7	-	TRBJ2-1	-	CASSTEGGEQFF	TGTGCCAGCAGTACAGAGGGGGGTGAGCAGTTCTTC
TRBV4-3	-	TRBJ2-1	-	CASSQDTATNEQFF	TGCGCCAGCAGCCAAGATACGGCTACAAATGAGCAGTTCTTC
TRBV11-2	-	TRBJ2-7	TRBD2	CASTKGGSGRAYEQYF	TGTGCCAGCACCAAAGGGGGTAGCGGGAGGGCCTACGAGCAGTACTTC
TRBV6-5	few	TRBJ2-5	-	CASSYSWGQETQYF	TGTGCCAGCAGTTACTCTTGGGGGCAAGAGACCCAGTACTTC
TRBV19	few	TRBJ2-3	-	CASRGHLSTDTQYF	TGTGCCAGTAGGGGACACCTAAGCACAGATACGCAGTATTTT
TRBV12-3/TRBV12-4	few	TRBJ1-4	-	CASSQDRNNEKLFF	TGTGCCAGCAGCCAGGACAGAAATAATGAAAAACTGTTTTTT
TRBV20-1	-	TRBJ2-7	-	CSDSPQLSSYEQYF	TGCAGTGATAGCCCCCAGCTGAGCTCCTACGAGCAGTACTTC
TRBV28	-	TRBJ2-2	TRBD2	CASSPIAGAPGELFF	TGTGCCAGTTCACCGATAGCGGGGGCCCCCGGGGAGCTGTTTTTT
TRBV12-3/TRBV12-4	many	TRBJ2-5	-	CASSEGGASGETQYF	TGTGCCAGCAGTGAAGGGGGGGCCAGTGGGGAGACCCAGTACTTC
TRBV12-3/TRBV12-4	few	TRBJ1-6	TRBD1	CASSLAQGDGSPLHF	TGTGCCAGCAGTTTAGCGCAGGGGGACGGATCACCCCTCCACTTT
TRBV7-9	-	TRBJ2-7	TRBD1	CASSPWDREAHEQYF	TGTGCCAGCAGCCCGTGGGACAGGGAGGCCCACGAGCAGTACTTC
TRBV7-9	few	TRBJ2-2	-	CASSPNYRNTGELFF	TGTGCCAGCAGCCCCAATTACAGAAACACCGGGGAGCTGTTTTTT
TRBV27	-	TRBJ1-5	-	CASSPTGRGEPQHF	TGTGCCAGCAGTCCGACAGGCCGAGGGGAGCCCCAGCATTTT
TRBV3-1	-	TRBJ2-7	TRBD2	CASRKTSGLSYEQYF	TGTGCCAGCAGAAAAACTAGCGGGTTGTCTTACGAGCAGTACTTC
TRBV7-2	-	TRBJ2-7	TRBD2	CASSLVGLAGRYEQYF	TGTGCCAGCAGCTTAGTCGGACTAGCGGGCCGCTACGAGCAGTACTTC
TRBV4-1	few	TRBJ2-4	-	CASSQEGETAKNIQYF	TGCGCCAGCAGCCAAGAAGGAGAGACAGCCAAAAACATTCAGTACTTC
TRBV6-5	few	TRBJ2-7	-	CASSYTYRGEQYF	TGTGCCAGCAGTTACACGTATCGAGGCGAGCAGTACTTC
TRBV7-6	many	TRBJ1-6	TRBD1	CASSSGTGFSPLHF	TGTGCCAGCAGCTCCGGGACAGGGTTTTCACCCCTCCACTTT
TRBV7-9	-	TRBJ2-5	-	CASSQTEQETQYF	TGTGCCAGCAGCCAAACGGAGCAAGAGACCCAGTACTTC
TRBV30	few	TRBJ2-3	-	CAWSGWGNTDTQYF	TGTGCCTGGAGTGGGTGGGGAAACACAGATACGCAGTATTTT
TRBV12-3/TRBV12-4	-	TRBJ2-1	-	CASGDHTLNEQFF	TGTGCCAGCGGCGATCACACGCTCAATGAGCAGTTCTTC
TRBV5-1	-	TRBJ2-1	TRBD2	CASSLGVWEGAYNEQFF	TGCGCCAGCAGCTTGGGGGTGTGGGAGGGCGCCTACAATGAGCAGTTCTTC
TRBV7-9	-	TRBJ2-1	-	CASTPRSGSYNEQFF	TGTGCCAGCACCCCGCGGAGCGGGTCCTACAATGAGCAGTTCTTC
TRBV2	-	TRBJ1-1	TRBD1	CASRNPGQMNTEAFF	TGTGCCAGCAGGAATCCGGGACAGATGAACACTGAAGCTTTCTTT
TRBV20-1	-	TRBJ2-1	TRBD2	CSARGTSPTYNEQFF	TGCAGTGCTAGGGGGACTAGCCCTACCTACAATGAGCAGTTCTTC
TRBV7-2	few	TRBJ2-7	TRBD2	CASSLAGLAGGEQYF	TGTGCCAGCAGCTTAGCCGGGCTAGCGGGAGGCGAGCAGTACTTC
TRBV6-5	-	TRBJ2-3	TRBD2	CASSYSGTSFGTDTQYF	TGTGCCAGCAGTTACTCCGGGACTAGTTTTGGCACAGATACGCAGTATTTT
TRBV6-2/TRBV6-3	few	TRBJ2-1	TRBD2	CASSGQALTSGSTYGQFF	TGTGCCAGCAGTGGACAGGCTCTGACTAGCGGGAGTACGTATGGGCAGTTCTTC
TRBV12-3/TRBV12-4	few	TRBJ2-7	-	CASSHGGNEQYF	TGTGCCAGCAGCCACGGGGGAAACGAGCAGTACTTC